The T cell receptor (beta chain) described here comes from a study of blood T cell repertoires in COVID-19. The protocol was immunoSEQ multiplex PCR, while the TCRdb copy is restricted to in-frame clones and leaves out a portion. The data contain tens of thousands of clones, 93% of them seen just once; the ten biggest clones take up around 5.5%. Germline assignment: CDR1 LNHDA and CDR2 SQIVND (reference sequence). Trimming removed 3 bases at V and 4 bases at J, with 15 bases between. CDR3 length equals 15 residues. The sequence came from a human donor in a cohort sampled during active COVID-19. The chain recombines TRBV19 with TRBJ1-2; D might be TRBD1 (5 bases). The sample comprised peripheral blood. The CDR3: CASSIGPSGGYGYTF. In DNA, the CDR3 is TGTGCCAGTAGTATCGGGCCCTCCGGGGGCTATGGCTACACCTTC.